Sequencing of this TCR beta chain was carried out in a study of identical twins. Findings and limits, study-wide: Instead of following the same donors, the conclusions were based on cross-sectional statistical analysis.

As concerns this clonotype: Its target is not known.

This CDR3 has 15 amino acids. After removal of 6 bases from V and 4 bases from J, the junction contained 8 bases not matched to a gene. The germline V gene encodes CDR1 MNHEY and CDR2 SVGEGT. A universal primer binding site was introduced by template switching. The final cDNA contained unique molecular identifiers. TCRdb re-derived calls from the 5' RACE reads in MiXCR, one entry per CDR3 protein. This sample carries 700,000 to 950,000 distinct CDR3 sequences, 9% to 15% of them seen once, and the ten largest clones take about 1.6%. The data were also submitted as part of a second study, on yellow fever vaccine responses in identical twins. That source adds: Reportedly, the T cell response mounted by twins to vaccine seemed partly convergent, partly personalized.

Sequenced: PBMCs. This sequence joins TRBV6-2 or TRBV6-3 and TRBJ2-1; the match to TRBD2 covers 8 bases. The source is a young woman in good health. For the CDR3, the DNA is TGTGCCAGCAGCGCCGGGGGGGCGGGGTACAATGAGCAGTTCTTC. This codes for CASSAGGAGYNEQFF.